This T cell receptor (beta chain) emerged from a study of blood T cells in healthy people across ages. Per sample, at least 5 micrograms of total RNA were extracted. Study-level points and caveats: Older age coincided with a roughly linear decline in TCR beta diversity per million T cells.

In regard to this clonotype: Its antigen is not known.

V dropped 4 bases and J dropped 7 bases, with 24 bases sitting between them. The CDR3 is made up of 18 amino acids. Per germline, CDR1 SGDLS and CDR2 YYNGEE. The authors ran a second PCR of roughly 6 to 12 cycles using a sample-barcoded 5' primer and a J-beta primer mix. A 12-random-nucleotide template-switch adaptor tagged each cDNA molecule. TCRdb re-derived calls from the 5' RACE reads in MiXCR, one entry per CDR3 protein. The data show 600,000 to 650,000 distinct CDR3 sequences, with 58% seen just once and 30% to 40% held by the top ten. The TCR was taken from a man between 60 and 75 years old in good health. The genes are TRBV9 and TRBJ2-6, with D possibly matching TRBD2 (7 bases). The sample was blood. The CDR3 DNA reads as TGTGCCAGCAGCCAAGGGGGGGGGGACAAGGTGAACGCCAACGTCCTGACTTTC. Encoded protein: CASSQGGGDKVNANVLTF.